A selection of T cell receptor beta chains follows, all from one sample in a study of T cell repertoires in cytomegalovirus infection. TCRdb reprocessed the reads with MiXCR, giving one entry per CDR3 protein. This table has 310,000 or so distinct CDR3 sequences, under 30% appearing once. The material sequenced was PBMCs. The receptor source for this set is a human donor in good health (CMV status not recorded). Some clones in this sample may be carry-over from other donors' samples. The CDR3 runs from the conserved cysteine through the conserved F or W. The D gene is left open where the match is weak. Clone size is not always given. Where it is, it says once, few, many or a class for expanded clones.

TRBJ2-7 NA TRBV19 NA TGTGCCAGTAGTAGCGAAGTCTACGAGCAGTACTTC CASSSEVYEQYF
TRBJ1-1 NA TRBV7-2 many TGTGCCAGCAGCTTAGATAATTTTTGGAACACTGAAGCTTTCTTT CASSLDNFWNTEAFF
TRBJ1-1 NA TRBV20-1 few TGCAGTGCTAGAGGACCGAGCACTGAAGCTTTCTTT CSARGPSTEAFF
TRBJ2-3 NA TRBV6-4 NA TGTGCCAGCAGCGCGGACGGGAGTGCAGATACGCAGTATTTT CASSADGSADTQYF
TRBJ1-6 NA TRBV28 medium-sized TGTGCCAGCAGTTTTTTACAGATGTATAATTCACCCCTCCACTTT CASSFLQMYNSPLHF
TRBJ1-1 NA TRBV7-8 few TGTGCCAGCAGCTTATATCAGGGAGGAAGCACTGAAGCTTTCTTT CASSLYQGGSTEAFF
TRBJ2-7 TRBD2 TRBV19 few TGTGCCAGTAGTATGACTAGCGGGCCCTACGAGCAGTACTTC CASSMTSGPYEQYF
TRBJ2-7 NA TRBV27 many TGTGCCAGCAGTTTCCGAGCGGGTGGAACCCCCACCTACGAGCAGTACTTC CASSFRAGGTPTYEQYF
TRBJ2-3 TRBD2 TRBV19 NA TGTGCCAGTAGTCCTCGGACTAGTTCAGATACGCAGTATTTT CASSPRTSSDTQYF
TRBJ2-1 NA TRBV20-1 NA TGCAGTGCTAGAATGGGGGGAACCTACAATGAGCAGTTCTTC CSARMGGTYNEQFF
TRBJ1-2 NA TRBV7-2 many TGTGCCAGCAGCTTGGGACGGATGAACTTC CASSLGRMNF
TRBJ1-1 NA TRBV7-3 few TGTGCCAGCAGCTCACAGGGTGCCCCCACTGAAGCTTTCTTT CASSSQGAPTEAFF
TRBJ2-1 NA TRBV6-6 NA TGTGCCAGCAGTCAAACAGGGAAAGGGCCCTACAATGAGCAGTTCTTC CASSQTGKGPYNEQFF
TRBJ2-5 TRBD1 TRBV4-3 NA TGCGCCAGCAGCCAATTGCCGGGACAGGGGGAAGAGACCCAGTACTTC CASSQLPGQGEETQYF
TRBJ2-7 TRBD2 TRBV6-2/TRBV6-3 many TGTGCCAGCAGTTACCAGATACTAGCGGGAAGAGACGAGCAGTACTTC CASSYQILAGRDEQYF
TRBJ2-5 NA TRBV7-2 many TGTGCCAGCAGCTTAGAACAGGCCGTCGTAGAGACCCAGTACTTC CASSLEQAVVETQYF
TRBJ2-7 NA TRBV23-1 NA TGCGCCAGCAGTCAATGGGCGCACTCCGAGCAGTACTTC CASSQWAHSEQYF
TRBJ2-2 TRBD1 TRBV7-9 many TGTGCCAGCAGCCTCGGACAGGGCTTCGGGGAGCTGTTTTTT CASSLGQGFGELFF
TRBJ2-1 TRBD2 TRBV9 NA TGTGCCAGCACCAGGACTAGCGGGAGTATTGAGCAGTTCTTC CASTRTSGSIEQFF
TRBJ2-6 NA TRBV19 NA TGTGCCAGCGAATCATGGGCCCCAGGATCTGGGGCCAACGTCCTGACTTTC CASESWAPGSGANVLTF
TRBJ1-3 NA TRBV20-1 NA TGCAGTGCTAGTATCGGCTCCTCTGGAAACACCATATATTTT CSASIGSSGNTIYF
TRBJ2-1 TRBD1 TRBV5-1 few TGCGCCAGCAGCTTCGCCGACAGGGGTCTTGAGCAGTTCTTC CASSFADRGLEQFF
TRBJ1-1 NA TRBV25-1 NA TGTGCCAGCAGTGGAATTTCCACTGAAGCTTTCTTT CASSGISTEAFF
TRBJ2-7 NA TRBV7-6 many TGTGCCAGCAGCTTAGACCCGAGGTCCTACGAGCAGTACTTC CASSLDPRSYEQYF
TRBJ2-1 NA TRBV20-1 NA TGCAGTGCTAGGGACATCAGCTCCTACAATGAGCAGTTCTTC CSARDISSYNEQFF
TRBJ2-1 NA TRBV20-1 NA TGCAGTGCTAGCGGGAACCCCTACAATGAGCAGTTCTTC CSASGNPYNEQFF
TRBJ1-1 NA TRBV29-1 few TGCAGCGCCAGGCAGGGTTTGAGGTACACTGAAGCTTTCTTT CSARQGLRYTEAFF
TRBJ1-5 NA TRBV5-1 NA TGCGCCAGCAGCCCAGGCGGAGGGTACAGCAATCAGCCCCAGCATTTT CASSPGGGYSNQPQHF
TRBJ2-5 TRBD2 TRBV7-2 NA TGTGCCAGCAGCCGACTAGCGGGAGGTCAAGGGACCCAGTACTTC CASSRLAGGQGTQYF
TRBJ1-5 NA TRBV7-2 many TGTGCCAGCAGCTGGCCTGGGGCCAATCAGCCCCAGCATTTT CASSWPGANQPQHF
TRBJ1-1 NA TRBV18 once TGTGCCAGCTCCCCCCCATACATGAACACTGAAGCTTTCTTT CASSPPYMNTEAFF
TRBJ1-3 TRBD1 TRBV7-2 many TGTGCCAGCAGCCCTAGACAGGGCTACTCTGGAAACACCATATATTTT CASSPRQGYSGNTIYF
TRBJ2-7 NA TRBV9 NA TGTGCCAGCAGCGTAGACGGCAAGAGCTCCTACGAGCAGTACTTC CASSVDGKSSYEQYF
TRBJ1-1 NA TRBV10-3 many TGTGCCATCAGTGAAAGTTCGGGGAACACTGAAGCTTTCTTT CAISESSGNTEAFF
TRBJ2-7 NA TRBV12-3/TRBV12-4 NA TGTGCCAGCAGCAATGGGTGGGAGCAGTACTTC CASSNGWEQYF
TRBJ2-7 TRBD2 TRBV20-1 NA TGCAGTGCTATGTCTAGCGGGGCCTACGAGCAGTACTTC CSAMSSGAYEQYF
TRBJ1-2 NA TRBV2 few TGTGCCAGCAGTGGAACCATGAACTATGGCTACACCTTC CASSGTMNYGYTF
TRBJ2-1 TRBD2 TRBV28 NA TGTGCCAGCTACACCCGAGCGGGGGGGCATGAGCAGTTCTTC CASYTRAGGHEQFF